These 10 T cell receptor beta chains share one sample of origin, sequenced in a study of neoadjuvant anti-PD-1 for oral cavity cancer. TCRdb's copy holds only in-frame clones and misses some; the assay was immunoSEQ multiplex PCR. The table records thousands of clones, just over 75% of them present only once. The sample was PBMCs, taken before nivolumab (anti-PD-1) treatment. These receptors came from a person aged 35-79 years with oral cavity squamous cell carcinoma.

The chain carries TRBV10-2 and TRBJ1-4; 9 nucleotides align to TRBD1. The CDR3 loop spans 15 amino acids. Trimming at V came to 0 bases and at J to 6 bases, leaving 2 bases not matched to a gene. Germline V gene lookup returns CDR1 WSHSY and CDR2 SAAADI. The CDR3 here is CASSESGQGHEKLFF. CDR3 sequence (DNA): TGCGCCAGCAGTGAGTCGGGACAGGGTCATGAAAAACTGTTTTTT.

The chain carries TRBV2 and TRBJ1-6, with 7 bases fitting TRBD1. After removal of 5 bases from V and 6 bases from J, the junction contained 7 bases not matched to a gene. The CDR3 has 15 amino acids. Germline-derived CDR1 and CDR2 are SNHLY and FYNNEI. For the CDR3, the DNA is TGTGCCAGCAGTACTGACAGGGTCCGTAATTCACCCCTCCACTTT. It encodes CASSTDRVRNSPLHF.

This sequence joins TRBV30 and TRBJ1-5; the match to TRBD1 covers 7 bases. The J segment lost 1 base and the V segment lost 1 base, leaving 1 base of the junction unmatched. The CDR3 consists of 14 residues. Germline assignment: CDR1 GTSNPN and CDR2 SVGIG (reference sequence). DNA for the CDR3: TGTGCCTGGAGTGCGGGACAGAGCAATCAGCCCCAGCATTTT. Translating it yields CAWSAGQSNQPQHF.

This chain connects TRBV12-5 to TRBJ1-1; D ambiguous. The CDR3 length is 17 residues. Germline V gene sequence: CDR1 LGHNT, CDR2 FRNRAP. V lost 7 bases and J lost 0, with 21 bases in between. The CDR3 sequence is CASALEGGSILNTEAFF. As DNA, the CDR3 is TGTGCTAGTGCCCTGGAGGGAGGGTCAATATTGAACACTGAAGCTTTCTTT.

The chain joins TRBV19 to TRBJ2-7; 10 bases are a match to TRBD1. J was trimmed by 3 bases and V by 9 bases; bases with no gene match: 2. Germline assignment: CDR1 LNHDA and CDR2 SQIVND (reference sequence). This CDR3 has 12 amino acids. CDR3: CASRDRGYEQYF. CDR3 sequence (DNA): TGTGCCAGCCGGGACAGGGGCTACGAGCAGTACTTC.

In nucleotides, the CDR3 is TGTGCCAGCAGCCGAAGGGCAGTGGACACTGAAGCTTTCTTT. It encodes CASSRRAVDTEAFF. This sequence joins TRBV28 and TRBJ1-1, with unresolved D. The CDR3 is made up of 14 amino acids. V was trimmed by 6 bases and J by 3 bases, leaving 14 bases between them. Looked up from germline, CDR1 is MDHEN and CDR2 is SYDVKM.

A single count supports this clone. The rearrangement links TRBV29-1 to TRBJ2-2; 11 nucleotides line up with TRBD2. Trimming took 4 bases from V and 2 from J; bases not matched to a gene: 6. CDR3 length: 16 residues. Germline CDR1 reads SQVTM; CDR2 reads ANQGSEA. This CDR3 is CSVGASGGFNTGELFF. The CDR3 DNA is TGCAGCGTTGGAGCTAGCGGGGGGTTTAACACCGGGGAGCTGTTTTTT.

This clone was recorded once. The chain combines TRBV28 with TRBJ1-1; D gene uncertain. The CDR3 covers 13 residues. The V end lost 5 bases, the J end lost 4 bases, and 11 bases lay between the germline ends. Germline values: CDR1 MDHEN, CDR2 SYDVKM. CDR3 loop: CASSDVARTEAFF. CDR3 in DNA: TGTGCCAGCAGTGATGTAGCGCGCACTGAAGCTTTCTTT.

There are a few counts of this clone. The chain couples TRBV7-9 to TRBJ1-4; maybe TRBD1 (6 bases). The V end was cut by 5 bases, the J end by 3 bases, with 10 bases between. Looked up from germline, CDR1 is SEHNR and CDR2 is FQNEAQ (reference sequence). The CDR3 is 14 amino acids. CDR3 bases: TGTGCCAGCAGCCTGGACAGCTCTAATGAAAAACTGTTTTTT. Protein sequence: CASSLDSSNEKLFF.

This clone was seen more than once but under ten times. The CDR3: CASSPGGNLAISNQHF. The CDR3 DNA reads as TGTGCCAGCAGTCCAGGGGGAAATCTAGCCATCAGCAACCAGCATTTT. The V gene is TRBV6-6, the J gene TRBJ1-5, with 7 bases lining up with TRBD1. The CDR3 extends over 16 amino acids. Germline trimming cut 5 bases from V and 12 bases from J; bases unmatched to any gene: 19. From germline, CDR1 is MNHNY and CDR2 SVGAGI (reference sequence).